The entry below describes one T cell receptor (beta chain). This clone may be a read error of a much larger clone one base away. The data were obtained in a study of regulatory T cells in long-lasting Graves disease. Arm-PCR of CDR3 regions and iRepertoire HTBI primers were the basis on which TCR beta libraries were built. TCRdb redid the calling of the multiplex PCR reads with MiXCR, one entry per CDR3 protein. The table shows under 250,000 distinct CDR3 sequences, with roughly a fifth occurring only once. Time point described: newly diagnosed GD, antithyroid drugs for less than 3 months. With RNA extracted from PBMCs as input, the TCR library was made. The specimen comprised peripheral blood mononuclear cells (PBMCs), sampled at new diagnosis, from a patient treated with antithyroid drugs. The TCR comes from a female donor with Graves disease.

DNA of the CDR3: TGTGCCAGCAGTTCCGGACTAGCGTCTAGCACAGATACGCAGTATTTT. Amino acid sequence: CASSSGLASSTDTQYF. The chain combines TRBV12-3 or TRBV12-4 with TRBJ2-3, with TRBD2 identical over 9 bases. The V gene end was trimmed by 4 bases and the J gene end by 0 bases; junction bases not matched to a gene: 5. The length of the CDR3 is 16 residues.